The TCR beta chain described here comes from a study of T cell responses to AZD1222 COVID-19 vaccine. Germline V gives CDR1 GTSNPN, CDR2 SVGIG (reference sequence). Trimming removed 0 bases from V and 5 bases from J; junction bases left unmatched: 12. This CDR3 comprises 17 residues. The assay was immunoSEQ multiplex PCR, and TCRdb's table has in-frame clones only and misses some. Of 120,000 to 150,000 clones in the sample, approximately 95% were seen once. The chain combines TRBV30 with TRBJ2-2; TRBD2 matches 7 bases. This clonotype originated in an adult in good health. Specimen: peripheral blood, collected on day 0 of MenACWY control vaccination. CDR3 in amino acids: CAWSVLFGRERTGELFF. The CDR3 bases are TGTGCCTGGAGTGTCCTCTTTGGGCGGGAGAGGACCGGGGAGCTGTTTTTT.